The 28 T cell receptor beta chains presented below share a single source sample, sequenced in a study of T cell responses to AZD1222 COVID-19 vaccine. The protocol was immunoSEQ multiplex PCR, while the TCRdb copy is restricted to in-frame clones and leaves out a portion. This table has around 140,000 clones, more than 80% appearing once. The specimen comprised peripheral blood, sampled on day 0 of AZD1222 vaccination. Receptors were obtained from an adult in good health.

This clone was seen only once. The chain has TRBV27 and TRBJ2-5, with D tentatively TRBD1 or TRBD2 (5 bases each). Trimming left V 7 bases short and J 5 bases short, with 23 bases between. Germline CDR1 reads MNHEY; CDR2 reads SMNVEV (reference sequence). The CDR3 is 16 residues long. CDR3 loop: CASKPQGRDPRETQYF. CDR3 bases: TGTGCCAGCAAACCTCAAGGCCGGGACCCGCGGGAGACCCAGTACTTC.

This chain uses TRBV6-4 with TRBJ2-3; D is possibly TRBD2 (7 bases). The germline CDR1 and CDR2 sequences are MRHNA and SNTAGT. Trimming shortened V by 5 bases and J by 4 bases, and 16 bases separated the two germline ends. This CDR3 contains 15 residues. The CDR3 nucleotides read TGTGCCAGCAGTCTTTGGGGGGGGCCAGCAGATACGCAGTATTTT. Translation gives CASSLWGGPADTQYF.

This chain's CDR3 is CASTQDRVTGELFF. CDR3 nucleotides: TGTGCCAGCACCCAGGACAGGGTCACCGGGGAGCTGTTTTTT. This chain uses TRBV6-5 with TRBJ2-2; 8 bases are a match to TRBD1. Trimming took 7 bases from V and 4 from J; bases not matched to a gene: 5. The CDR3 is 14 amino acids. Germline V gene sequence: CDR1 MNHEY, CDR2 SVGAGI.

V is TRBV25-1 and J is TRBJ2-7, with D hard to call. With 2 bases removed from V and 4 bases from J, the gap between germline ends came to 12 bases. The CDR3 consists of 14 residues. From germline, CDR1 is MGHDK and CDR2 SYGVNS. This CDR3 reads CASSETATTYEQYF. The CDR3 DNA reads as TGTGCCAGCAGTGAAACGGCTACAACTTACGAGCAGTACTTC.

V is TRBV9 and J is TRBJ2-5; D may be TRBD1 or TRBD2 (7 bases each). Between the trimmed V and J ends, which lost 4 bases and 5 bases, there was a span of 21 bases. This CDR3 is built from 16 residues. Germline V gene lookup returns CDR1 SGDLS and CDR2 YYNGEE. CDR3 in DNA: TGTGCCAGCAGCCCGGTGGGAGGGGGCTTTAGGGAGACCCAGTACTTC. Protein sequence: CASSPVGGGFRETQYF.

The V and J genes are TRBV4-1 and TRBJ2-4, with a possible D match to TRBD2 (5 bases). The CDR3 contains 15 residues. V lost 0 bases and J lost 8, with 14 bases in between. Germline CDR1 reads MGHRA; CDR2 reads YSYEKL. For the CDR3, the DNA is TGCGCCAGCAGCCAAGAAGGCTCGGGGTGGGACATTCAGTACTTC. This sequence encodes CASSQEGSGWDIQYF.

This clone is a singleton in its sample. This chain joins TRBV7-9 and TRBJ1-2; perhaps TRBD1 as D (6 bases). Trimming pared 3 bases from V and 4 bases from J, leaving 12 bases between. Germline CDR1 reads SEHNR; CDR2 reads FQNEAQ (reference sequence). The CDR3 runs to 14 residues. CDR3 loop: CASSFGQRSYGYTF. The CDR3, as DNA: TGTGCCAGCAGCTTCGGACAGCGAAGCTATGGCTACACCTTC.

The chain uses TRBV24-1 and TRBJ2-3; D remains unclear. The germline CDR1 and CDR2 sequences are KGHDR and SFDVKD. The V gene lost 0 bases and the J gene lost 2 bases, with 8 bases spanning the gap. This CDR3 is built from 15 residues. The CDR3 protein is CATSDLNGPTDTQYF. The CDR3 bases are TGTGCCACCAGTGATTTGAACGGCCCCACAGATACGCAGTATTTT.

This clone was picked up a small number of times. The V call is TRBV5-1, the J call TRBJ1-2, with D possibly TRBD1 on 6 matching bases. Germline V gene lookup returns CDR1 SGHRS and CDR2 YFSETQ. V gave up 3 bases and J gave up 4 bases, with 10 bases separating them. The CDR3 contains 13 residues. The chain's CDR3 is CASSWDKSYGYTF. The CDR3 nucleotides read TGCGCCAGCAGCTGGGACAAATCCTATGGCTACACCTTC. The entire variable domain, with the rest obtained from reference TRBV5-1 and TRBJ1-2, is as follows: KAGVTQTPRYLIKTRGQQVTLSCSPISGHRSVSWYQQTPGQGLQFLFEYFSETQRNKGNFPGRFSGRQFSNSRSEMNVSTLELGDSALYLCASSWDKSYGYTFGSGTRLTVV.

The V gene is TRBV2, the J gene TRBJ2-3; D is unresolved. This CDR3 spans 11 amino acids. Between the trimmed V and J ends, which lost 4 bases and 4 bases, there was a span of 3 bases. The germline CDR1 and CDR2 sequences are SNHLY and FYNNEI. The CDR3 sequence is CASSGPDTQYF. As DNA, the CDR3 is TGTGCCAGCAGTGGTCCAGATACGCAGTATTTT.

This rearrangement joins TRBV28 to TRBJ1-1; D possibly corresponds to TRBD1 (5 bases). V shed 4 bases and J shed 4 bases, with 10 bases lying between them. The CDR3 runs to 13 residues. The germline V gene encodes CDR1 MDHEN and CDR2 SYDVKM. CDR3 region: CASSSPRGTEAFF. The CDR3 DNA reads TGTGCCAGCAGTTCCCCGAGGGGCACTGAAGCTTTCTTT.

The chain links TRBV4-1 to TRBJ1-3; D is perhaps TRBD1 (5 bases). V was shortened by 0 bases and J by 13 bases, with 13 bases between the two germline ends. Germline V gene sequence: CDR1 MGHRA, CDR2 YSYEKL. The CDR3 has 13 amino acids. The CDR3 sequence: CASSQDRVTVIYF. Here the CDR3 DNA reads TGCGCCAGCAGCCAAGATCGGGTGACAGTGATATATTTT.

This chain joins TRBV5-5 and TRBJ1-2; D might be TRBD1 (6 bases). V was clipped by 0 bases and J by 1 base, with 10 bases between them. The germline V gene has CDR1 SGHKS and CDR2 YYEKEE (reference sequence). The CDR3 covers 15 residues. The CDR3 reads CASSLEGGGNYGYTF. In DNA form, the CDR3 reads TGTGCCAGCAGCTTGGAAGGGGGAGGTAACTATGGCTACACCTTC.

The chain has TRBV5-1 and TRBJ1-1; D is uncertain. The CDR3 spans 14 residues. The V end lost 2 bases, the J end lost 3 bases, and 11 bases lay between the germline ends. Germline V gene data show CDR1 as SGHRS and CDR2 as YFSETQ. DNA for the CDR3: TGCGCCAGCAGCTTTAGTTGGGCGGACACTGAAGCTTTCTTT. As protein: CASSFSWADTEAFF.

V gene TRBV23-1 combines with J gene TRBJ2-7; 8 nucleotides match TRBD2. TRBV23-1 is an ORF, and what it does is uncertain. The CDR3 loop spans 16 amino acids. V was clipped by 4 bases and J by 3 bases; unmatched bases: 11. The CDR3, as DNA: TGCGCCAGCAGTCCGGCGAAGACTAGCGCTGACTACGAGCAGTACTTC. Its translation is CASSPAKTSADYEQYF.

J is TRBJ1-1 and V is TRBV18, with D unclear. This CDR3 is built from 13 residues. The ends were cut back, 4 bases at V and 1 base at J, with 7 bases in the middle. The germline gives CDR1 KGHSH, CDR2 LQKENI. The CDR3 nucleotides read TGTGCCAGCTCACTACAGAGGAACACTGAAGCTTTCTTT. Translating gives CASSLQRNTEAFF.

This clone was detected a few times. This chain links TRBV10-3 with TRBJ2-1; 9 bases are shared with TRBD2. V lost 8 bases to trimming and J lost 6 bases; unmatched junction nucleotides: 14. The CDR3 runs 16 residues. Germline lookup yields CDR1 ENHRY and CDR2 SYGVKD. CDR3 region: CAISESQLAGINEQFF. The CDR3 nucleotides are TGTGCCATCTCTGAGTCCCAGCTAGCGGGAATCAATGAGCAGTTCTTC.

This clone was observed once. The chain links TRBV27 to TRBJ2-7; 8 nucleotides agree with TRBD1. CDR3 size: 16 residues. V lost 6 bases and J lost 2; bases outside the gene matches: 12. CDR1 and CDR2 (germline): MNHEY, SMNVEV (reference sequence). CDR3 region: CASSPILGQGPYEQYF. The CDR3 region has the DNA TGTGCCAGCAGCCCCATTTTAGGACAGGGTCCCTACGAGCAGTACTTC.

This sequence joins TRBV2 and TRBJ1-2; maybe TRBD1 (5 bases). This CDR3 contains 11 residues. Trimming shortened V by 8 bases and J by 10 bases, and 14 bases separated the two germline ends. The germline V gene has CDR1 SNHLY and CDR2 FYNNEI. CDR3 region: CASDVRGDYTF. DNA of the CDR3: TGTGCCAGCGATGTGCGAGGGGACTACACCTTC.

The chain employs TRBV2 and TRBJ2-1; D gene ambiguous. CDR1 and CDR2 (germline): SNHLY, FYNNEI. Trimming took 5 bases from V and 6 from J, leaving 11 bases between them. This CDR3 is 13 amino acids long. The CDR3 nucleotides are TGTGCCAGCAGTCGGATTTCCGGCAATGAGCAGTTCTTC. Translated: CASSRISGNEQFF.

The J gene is TRBJ2-3, the V gene TRBV9; D perhaps matches TRBD2 (5 bases). CDR3 size: 15 residues. Germline lookup yields CDR1 SGDLS and CDR2 YYNGEE. Trimming left V 4 bases short and J 0 bases short, with 12 bases between. Here the CDR3 reads CASSLGGSSTDTQYF. The CDR3 DNA is TGTGCCAGCAGCCTCGGAGGATCTAGCACAGATACGCAGTATTTT.

The chain links TRBV6-5 to TRBJ1-1, with unresolved D. CDR1 is MNHEY and CDR2 is SVGAGI in the germline V gene. The germline V and J ends were trimmed by 8 bases and 4 bases, with 14 bases remaining between them. The CDR3 runs to 13 residues. In DNA, the CDR3 is TGTGCCAGCTGCGGGCAGACGTTCACTGAAGCTTTCTTT. It codes for CASCGQTFTEAFF.

The gene calls are TRBV2 and TRBJ1-4, with D perhaps TRBD1 (5 bases). The V gene's germline CDR1 is SNHLY and CDR2 FYNNEI. The CDR3 has 15 residues. V lost 7 bases, J lost 5 bases, and 17 bases lay in between. The CDR3 loop reads CASIQTGTANEKLFF. The CDR3 nucleotides are TGTGCCAGCATCCAAACCGGGACGGCGAATGAAAAACTGTTTTTT.

The chain combines TRBV6-5 with TRBJ2-2; 10 bases are shared with TRBD1. The CDR3 has 15 amino acids. The trim removed 5 bases at V and 6 bases at J, leaving 6 bases unmatched. Germline CDR1 is MNHEY and CDR2 is SVGAGI. The CDR3 DNA sequence: TGTGCCAGCAGTAAGGACAGGGGGGTTCCCGGGGAGCTGTTTTTT. Translated: CASSKDRGVPGELFF.

J is TRBJ2-3 and V is TRBV28; 7 bases line up with TRBD1. Trimming took 10 bases from V and 3 from J; bases not matched to a gene: 7. The germline CDR1 and CDR2 sequences are MDHEN and SYDVKM. The CDR3 is 13 amino acids. The CDR3 protein is CAIHRGGTDTQYF. The CDR3 nucleotides are TGTGCCATCCACAGGGGTGGGACAGATACGCAGTATTTT. Complete variable domain (other parts from reference TRBV28 and TRBJ2-3): DVKVTQSSRYLVKRTGEKVFLECVQDMDHENMFWYRQDPGLGLRLIYFSYDVKMKEKGDIPEGYSVSREKKERFSLILESASTNQTSMYLCAIHRGGTDTQYFGPGTRLTVL.

The chain employs TRBV19 and TRBJ2-3; no firm D call. The CDR3 runs to 12 residues. CDR1 is LNHDA, CDR2 SQIVND, per germline (reference sequence). The V and J ends lost 5 bases and 2 bases respectively, with 5 bases between them. The CDR3 protein is CASSPTTDTQYF. In nucleotides, the CDR3 is TGTGCCAGTAGTCCCACCACAGATACGCAGTATTTT.

This clone was found once. J is TRBJ2-3 and V is TRBV4-1; D ambiguous. V lost 4 bases and J 2 bases, leaving 25 bases between the germline ends. CDR3 length: 19 amino acids. Germline V gene data show CDR1 as MGHRA and CDR2 as YSYEKL. The CDR3 loop reads CASSLIGPPLDSFTDTQYF. CDR3 nucleotides: TGCGCCAGCAGCCTCATCGGCCCTCCTCTCGATTCCTTCACAGATACGCAGTATTTT.

The chain is built from TRBV30 and TRBJ1-1; D not resolved. CDR3 size: 16 residues. The germline V gene encodes CDR1 GTSNPN and CDR2 SVGIG (reference sequence). V was trimmed by 5 bases and J by 4 bases, leaving 23 bases between them. The CDR3 bases are TGTGCCTGGCAAAATACTTATACTAGCCCCGCCACTGAAGCTTTCTTT. Translation gives CAWQNTYTSPATEAFF.